The rows below give T cell receptor beta chains drawn from one sample of a study of cytomegalovirus exposure and HLA in healthy donors. Generated by immunoSEQ multiplex PCR, the TCRdb table keeps only in-frame clones and is missing some. In the table there are about 140,000 clones, roughly three fifths of which are singletons. The sample comprised PBMCs. The receptors derive from a male donor in good health and CMV-seronegative. The CDR3 runs from the conserved cysteine through the conserved F or W. D genes are given only for firm matches. For some rows the clone size is stated as once, few or many, or as a class when expanded; others skip it.

D gene,V gene,J gene,clone size,CDR3 protein,CDR3 DNA
NA,TRBV2,TRBJ2-5,few,CASKGGVRPETQYF,TGTGCCAGCAAGGGGGGGGTCCGCCCGGAGACCCAGTACTTC
TRBD2,TRBV9,TRBJ2-7,NA,CASSVAPGQGGYEQYF,TGTGCCAGCAGCGTAGCCCCCGGGCAGGGAGGGTACGAGCAGTACTTC
TRBD1,TRBV4-1,TRBJ1-1,NA,CASSYRQGLNTEAFF,TGCGCCAGCAGCTACCGACAGGGCCTGAACACTGAAGCTTTCTTT
NA,TRBV5-1,TRBJ1-1,NA,CASSWGWGNTEAFF,TGCGCCAGCAGCTGGGGCTGGGGCAACACTGAAGCTTTCTTT
NA,TRBV7-9,TRBJ1-5,NA,CASSPGVGNQPQHF,TGTGCCAGCAGCCCAGGGGTGGGCAATCAGCCCCAGCATTTT
TRBD1,TRBV5-5,TRBJ2-7,NA,CASSTDRGIYYEQYF,TGTGCCAGCAGCACGGACAGGGGGATATACTACGAGCAGTACTTC
TRBD2,TRBV5-4,TRBJ2-5,few,CASSLSSGGQETQYF,TGTGCCAGCAGCCTCTCTAGCGGCGGCCAAGAGACCCAGTACTTC
NA,TRBV29-1,TRBJ1-2,once,CSVEHGGGYTF,TGCAGCGTTGAACATGGGGGCGGCTACACCTTC
TRBD1,TRBV19,TRBJ1-1,NA,CASSSRTGTEAFF,TGTGCCAGTAGTTCGCGGACAGGCACTGAAGCTTTCTTT
NA,TRBV7-9,TRBJ2-1,NA,CASSLLSARDIRYNEQFF,TGTGCCAGCAGCTTACTCTCCGCACGGGACATCCGTTACAATGAGCAGTTCTTC
NA,TRBV15,TRBJ1-4,NA,CATSRDLAAPRLNEKLFF,TGTGCCACCAGCAGAGATTTGGCAGCCCCTAGACTAAATGAAAAACTGTTTTTT
NA,TRBV18,TRBJ1-1,few,CASSPNMNTEAFF,TGTGCCAGCTCACCAAATATGAACACTGAAGCTTTCTTT
NA,TRBV4-3,TRBJ2-6,NA,CASSLAPGSGANVLTF,TGCGCCAGCAGCCTTGCCCCGGGCTCTGGGGCCAACGTCCTGACTTTC
NA,TRBV5-4,TRBJ2-1,NA,CASSSAYNEQFF,TGTGCCAGCAGCTCGGCCTACAATGAGCAGTTCTTC
TRBD2,TRBV7-9,TRBJ2-5,NA,CASSGASGGGQETQYF,TGTGCCAGCAGCGGTGCTAGCGGGGGGGGTCAAGAGACCCAGTACTTC
TRBD2,TRBV7-9,TRBJ2-7,NA,CASSLVYRTSETYEQYF,TGTGCCAGCAGCTTAGTTTACCGGACTAGCGAGACCTACGAGCAGTACTTC
TRBD2,TRBV11-2,TRBJ2-7,NA,CASSLNLAVEQYF,TGTGCCAGCAGCTTAAACCTAGCGGTGGAGCAGTACTTC
NA,TRBV30,TRBJ1-5,NA,CAWSVAPGHTNQPQHF,TGTGCCTGGAGTGTCGCACCGGGACACACCAATCAGCCCCAGCATTTT
NA,TRBV4-3,TRBJ1-2,few,CASSDFGTTYEYGYTF,TGCGCCAGCAGCGACTTCGGGACAACCTACGAATATGGCTACACCTTC
TRBD1,TRBV10-3,TRBJ1-2,NA,CAISESGTGYGYTF,TGTGCCATCAGTGAGTCGGGGACAGGCTATGGCTACACCTTC
TRBD1,TRBV5-4,TRBJ1-3,NA,CASSSGRTGTSGNTIYF,TGTGCCAGCAGCTCGGGACGGACAGGGACTTCTGGAAACACCATATATTTT
NA,TRBV2,TRBJ2-5,NA,CASSGEETQYF,TGTGCCAGCAGCGGGGAAGAGACCCAGTACTTC
TRBD2,TRBV5-4,TRBJ2-7,NA,CASSTYKAGERYEQYF,TGTGCCAGCAGCACGTACAAAGCGGGGGAGAGATACGAGCAGTACTTC
NA,TRBV5-1,TRBJ2-7,NA,CASSLATGEVGEQYF,TGCGCCAGCAGCTTGGCCACGGGAGAGGTCGGGGAGCAGTACTTC
TRBD1,TRBV7-2,TRBJ2-1,NA,CARLQGLGTGNEQFF,TGTGCCAGATTACAGGGATTAGGGACAGGGAATGAGCAGTTCTTC
TRBD1,TRBV10-1,TRBJ1-2,NA,CASSEDRAFGGYTF,TGCGCCAGCAGTGAGGACAGGGCCTTCGGTGGCTACACCTTC
TRBD1,TRBV25-1,TRBJ2-5,few,CASSRTGGQETQYF,TGTGCCAGCAGTAGAACAGGGGGACAAGAGACCCAGTACTTC
NA,TRBV6-1,TRBJ1-5,NA,CAIRGIHSNQPQHF,TGTGCCATAAGGGGCATCCATAGCAATCAGCCCCAGCATTTT
TRBD1,TRBV5-1,TRBJ2-2,few,CASSPGQGTGELFF,TGCGCCAGCAGCCCCGGACAGGGCACCGGGGAGCTGTTTTTT
NA,TRBV2,TRBJ2-1,NA,CASRPIRRSSYNEQFF,TGTGCCAGCAGACCCATAAGACGGAGCTCCTACAATGAGCAGTTCTTC
NA,TRBV19,TRBJ2-7,few,CASSIDRGLAYEQYF,TGTGCCAGTAGTATAGACAGGGGCCTGGCCTACGAGCAGTACTTC
TRBD1,TRBV28,TRBJ1-6,NA,CASKGQYNSPLHF,TGTGCCAGCAAGGGACAGTATAATTCACCCCTCCACTTT
NA,TRBV13,TRBJ2-7,few,CASSRWDNDYEQYF,TGTGCCAGCAGCCGCTGGGACAACGATTACGAGCAGTACTTC
NA,TRBV7-6,TRBJ1-2,few,CASSFSEGVGYGYTF,TGTGCCAGCAGCTTCTCTGAAGGGGTTGGCTATGGCTACACCTTC
NA,TRBV19,TRBJ2-7,NA,CASSIEGGGTYEQYF,TGTGCCAGTAGTATAGAAGGGGGGGGCACCTACGAGCAGTACTTC
NA,TRBV7-9,TRBJ1-2,few,CASSYSYQNNYGYTF,TGTGCCAGCAGTTATTCATACCAGAATAACTATGGCTACACCTTC